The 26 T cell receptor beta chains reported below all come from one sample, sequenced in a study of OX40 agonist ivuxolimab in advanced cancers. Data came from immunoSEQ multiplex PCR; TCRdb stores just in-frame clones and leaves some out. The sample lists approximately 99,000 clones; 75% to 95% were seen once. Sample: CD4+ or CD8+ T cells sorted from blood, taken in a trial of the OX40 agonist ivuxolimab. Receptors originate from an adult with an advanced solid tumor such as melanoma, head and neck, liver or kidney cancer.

DNA of the CDR3: TGCAGCGTTGTGGGGACAGGGGAGTCCTACAATGAGCAGTTCTTC. Residues: CSVVGTGESYNEQFF. This chain links TRBV29-1 with TRBJ2-1; TRBD1 matches at 10 bases. CDR1 is SQVTM, CDR2 ANQGSEA, per germline. V trimming: 4 bases; J trimming: 1 base; junction bases outside the gene matches: 4. This CDR3 comprises 15 residues.

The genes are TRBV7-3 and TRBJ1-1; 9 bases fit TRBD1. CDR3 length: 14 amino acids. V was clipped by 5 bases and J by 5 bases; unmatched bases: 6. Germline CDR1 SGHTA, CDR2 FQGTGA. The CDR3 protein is CASSRTGGATEAFF. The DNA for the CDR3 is TGTGCCAGCAGCCGAACAGGGGGCGCTACTGAAGCTTTCTTT.

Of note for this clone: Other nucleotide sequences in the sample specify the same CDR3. The CDR3 DNA sequence: TGTGCCTGGGGGACAGGTTCCTACGAGCAGTACTTC. Translating gives CAWGTGSYEQYF. The chain couples TRBV30 to TRBJ2-7; 8 nucleotides align to TRBD1. Germline assignment: CDR1 GTSNPN and CDR2 SVGIG (reference sequence). The CDR3 length is 12 residues. Trimming cost V 5 bases and J 1 base; bases outside gene matches: 1.

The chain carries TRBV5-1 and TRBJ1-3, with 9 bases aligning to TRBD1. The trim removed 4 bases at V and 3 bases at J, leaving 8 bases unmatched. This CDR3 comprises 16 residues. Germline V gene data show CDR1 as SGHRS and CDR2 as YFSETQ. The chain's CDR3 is CASSLGTGSHGNTIYF. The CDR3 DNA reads TGCGCCAGCAGCCTCGGGACAGGGTCACATGGAAACACCATATATTTT.

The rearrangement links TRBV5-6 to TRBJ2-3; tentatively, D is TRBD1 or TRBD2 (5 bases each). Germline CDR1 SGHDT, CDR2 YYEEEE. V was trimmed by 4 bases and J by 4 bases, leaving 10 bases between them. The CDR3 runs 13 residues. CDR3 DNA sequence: TGTGCCAGCAGCCGGGGACGTTCAGATACGCAGTATTTT. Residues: CASSRGRSDTQYF.

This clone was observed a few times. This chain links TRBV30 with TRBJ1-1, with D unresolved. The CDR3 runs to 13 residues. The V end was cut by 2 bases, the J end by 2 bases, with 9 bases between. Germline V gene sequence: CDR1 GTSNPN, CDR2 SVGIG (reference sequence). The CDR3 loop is CAWSPQPNTEAFF. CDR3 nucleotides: TGTGCCTGGAGTCCACAGCCCAACACTGAAGCTTTCTTT.

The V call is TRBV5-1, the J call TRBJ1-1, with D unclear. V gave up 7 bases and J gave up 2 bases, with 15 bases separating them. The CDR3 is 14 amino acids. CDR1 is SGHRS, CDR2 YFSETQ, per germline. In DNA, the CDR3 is TGCGCCAGCGAGGACGGACGGCTAAACACTGAAGCTTTCTTT. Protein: CASEDGRLNTEAFF.

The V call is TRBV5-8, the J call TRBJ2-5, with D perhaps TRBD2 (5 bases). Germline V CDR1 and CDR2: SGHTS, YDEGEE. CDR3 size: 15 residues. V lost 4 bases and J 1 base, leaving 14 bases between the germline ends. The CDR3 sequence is CASSPGRLTQETQYF. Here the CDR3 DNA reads TGTGCCAGCAGCCCGGGGAGACTCACCCAAGAGACCCAGTACTTC.

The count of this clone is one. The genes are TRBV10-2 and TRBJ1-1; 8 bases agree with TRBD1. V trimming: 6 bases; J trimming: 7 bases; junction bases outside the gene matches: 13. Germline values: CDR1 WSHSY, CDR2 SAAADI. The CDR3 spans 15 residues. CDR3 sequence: CASRKPSGGAGEAFF. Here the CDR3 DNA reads TGCGCCAGCAGGAAACCCTCAGGGGGCGCGGGTGAAGCTTTCTTT.

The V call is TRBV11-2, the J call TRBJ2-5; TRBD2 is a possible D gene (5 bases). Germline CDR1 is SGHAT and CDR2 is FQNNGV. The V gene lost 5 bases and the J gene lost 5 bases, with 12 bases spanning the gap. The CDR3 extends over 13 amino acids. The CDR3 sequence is CASSGGIRETQYF. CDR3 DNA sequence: TGTGCCAGCAGCGGAGGAATCCGGGAGACCCAGTACTTC.

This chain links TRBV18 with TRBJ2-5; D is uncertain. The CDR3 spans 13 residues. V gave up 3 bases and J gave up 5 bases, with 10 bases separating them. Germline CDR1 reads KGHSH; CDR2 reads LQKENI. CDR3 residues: CASSPGEVETQYF. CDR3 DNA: TGTGCCAGCTCACCGGGTGAGGTGGAGACCCAGTACTTC.

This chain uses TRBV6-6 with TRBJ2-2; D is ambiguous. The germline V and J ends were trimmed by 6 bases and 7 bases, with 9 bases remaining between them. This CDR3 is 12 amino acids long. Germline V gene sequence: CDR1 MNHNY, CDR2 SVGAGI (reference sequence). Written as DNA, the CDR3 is TGTGCCAGCAGCGATGGGGTCGGGGAGCTGTTTTTT. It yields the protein CASSDGVGELFF.

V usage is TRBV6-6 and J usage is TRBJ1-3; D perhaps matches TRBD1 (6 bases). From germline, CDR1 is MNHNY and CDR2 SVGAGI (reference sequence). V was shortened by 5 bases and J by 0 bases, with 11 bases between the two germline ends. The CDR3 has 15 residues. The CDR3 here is CASSTDRSSGNTIYF. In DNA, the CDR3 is TGTGCCAGCAGTACCGACAGGAGCTCTGGAAACACCATATATTTT.

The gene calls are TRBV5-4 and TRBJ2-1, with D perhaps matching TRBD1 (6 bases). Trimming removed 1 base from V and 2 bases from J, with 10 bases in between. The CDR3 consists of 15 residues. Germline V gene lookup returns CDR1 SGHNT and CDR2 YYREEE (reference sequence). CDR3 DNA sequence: TGTGCCAGCAGCTTGACAGGGCTCACCTACAATGAGCAGTTCTTC. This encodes CASSLTGLTYNEQFF.

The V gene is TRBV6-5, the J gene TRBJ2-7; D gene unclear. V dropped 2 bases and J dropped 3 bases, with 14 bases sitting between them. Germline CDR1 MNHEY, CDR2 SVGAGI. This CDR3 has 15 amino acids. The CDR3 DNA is TGTGCCAGCAGTTACGGCTCCGACATACGCTACGAGCAGTACTTC. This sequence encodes CASSYGSDIRYEQYF.

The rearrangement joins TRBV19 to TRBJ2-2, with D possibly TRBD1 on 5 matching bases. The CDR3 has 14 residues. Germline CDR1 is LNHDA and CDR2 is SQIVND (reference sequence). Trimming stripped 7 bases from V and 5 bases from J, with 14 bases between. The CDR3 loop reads CASNWGLSTGELFF. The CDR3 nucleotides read TGTGCCAGTAATTGGGGCTTGAGTACCGGGGAGCTGTTTTTT.

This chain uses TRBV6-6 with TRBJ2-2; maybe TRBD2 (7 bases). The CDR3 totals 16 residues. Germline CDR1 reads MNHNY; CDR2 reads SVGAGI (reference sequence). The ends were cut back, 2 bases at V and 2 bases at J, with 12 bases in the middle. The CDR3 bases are TGTGCCAGCAGTTACGATGGGGGGGGCAACACCGGGGAGCTGTTTTTT. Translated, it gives CASSYDGGGNTGELFF.

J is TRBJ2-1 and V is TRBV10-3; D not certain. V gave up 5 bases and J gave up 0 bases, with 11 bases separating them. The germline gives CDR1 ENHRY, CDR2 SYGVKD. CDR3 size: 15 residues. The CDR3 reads CAISLSLSSYNEQFF. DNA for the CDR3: TGTGCCATCAGTCTATCCCTCAGCTCCTACAATGAGCAGTTCTTC.

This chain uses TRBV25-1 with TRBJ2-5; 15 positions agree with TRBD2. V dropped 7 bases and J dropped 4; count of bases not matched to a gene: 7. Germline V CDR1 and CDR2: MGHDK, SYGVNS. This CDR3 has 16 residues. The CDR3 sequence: CASTPWTSGRGETQYF. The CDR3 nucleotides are TGTGCCAGCACCCCCTGGACTAGCGGGAGGGGAGAGACCCAGTACTTC.

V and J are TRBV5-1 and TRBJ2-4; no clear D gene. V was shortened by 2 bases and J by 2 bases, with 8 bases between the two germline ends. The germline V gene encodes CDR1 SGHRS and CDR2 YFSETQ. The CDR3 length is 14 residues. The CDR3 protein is CASSLGGPKNIQYF. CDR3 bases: TGCGCCAGCAGCTTAGGCGGACCCAAAAACATTCAGTACTTC.

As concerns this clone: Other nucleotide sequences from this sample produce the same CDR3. DNA of the CDR3: TGCAGTGCTAGAGTTGGACAGCCCCAGCATTTT. Its translation: CSARVGQPQHF. The chain carries TRBV20-1 and TRBJ1-5; the D is unclear. Between the trimmed V and J ends, which lost 1 base and 7 bases, there was a span of 5 bases. Germline lookup yields CDR1 DFQATT and CDR2 SNEGSKA (reference sequence). CDR3 length: 11 amino acids.

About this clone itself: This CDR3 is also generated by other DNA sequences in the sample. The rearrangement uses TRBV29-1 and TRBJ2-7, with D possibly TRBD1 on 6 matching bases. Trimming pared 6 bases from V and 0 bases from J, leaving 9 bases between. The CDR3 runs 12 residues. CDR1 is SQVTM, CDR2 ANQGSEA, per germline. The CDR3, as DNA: TGCAGCGTGAAGACAGGCTCCTACGAGCAGTACTTC. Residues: CSVKTGSYEQYF.

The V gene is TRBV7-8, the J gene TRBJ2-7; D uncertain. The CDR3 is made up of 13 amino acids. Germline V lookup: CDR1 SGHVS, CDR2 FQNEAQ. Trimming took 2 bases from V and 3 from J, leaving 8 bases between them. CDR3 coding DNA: TGTGCCAGCAGCTTACGCAGGAACTACGAGCAGTACTTC. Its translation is CASSLRRNYEQYF.

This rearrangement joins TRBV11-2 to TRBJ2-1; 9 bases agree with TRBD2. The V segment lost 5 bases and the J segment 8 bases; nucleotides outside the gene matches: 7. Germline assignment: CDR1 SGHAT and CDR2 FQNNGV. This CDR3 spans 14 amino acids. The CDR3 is CASSRASGVYEQFF. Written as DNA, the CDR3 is TGTGCCAGCAGCAGGGCTAGCGGGGTATATGAGCAGTTCTTC.

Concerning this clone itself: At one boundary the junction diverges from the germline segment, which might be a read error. CDR3 amino acids: CAISETRKSNTGELFF. In DNA form, the CDR3 reads TGTGCCATCAGTGAGACTAGGAAGTCGAACACCGGGGAGCTGTTTTTT. The rearrangement joins TRBV6-1 to TRBJ2-2, with a possible D match to TRBD2 (6 bases). This CDR3 has 16 residues. CDR1 and CDR2 (germline): MNHNS, SASEGT.

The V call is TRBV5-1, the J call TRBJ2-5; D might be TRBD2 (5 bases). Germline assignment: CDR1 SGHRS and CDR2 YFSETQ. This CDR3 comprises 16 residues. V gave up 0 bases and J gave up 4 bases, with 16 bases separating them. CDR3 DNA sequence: TGCGCCAGCAGCTTGGACCCGTCGGGGAGAGGAGAGACCCAGTACTTC. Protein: CASSLDPSGRGETQYF.